This TCR beta chain was captured in a study of T cells in Graves' hyperthyroidism and ophthalmopathy. Broader study findings: Ophthalmopathy was told apart from stable hyperthyroidism by a 13 V-J model.

This clonotype was picked up a small number of times. What it recognizes is unknown. TCR beta CDR3 regions were amplified from RNA transcripts. HTBI primers drove first-round RT-PCR of the TCR CDR3. TCRdb reprocessed the multiplex PCR reads with MiXCR, giving one entry per CDR3 protein. The table shows hundreds of thousands of distinct CDR3 sequences, with about 14% occurring only once. V lost 5 bases and J lost 7, with 20 bases in between. Germline lookup yields CDR1 SEHNR and CDR2 FQNEAQ (reference sequence). CDR3 length equals 15 residues. The receptor comes from a woman between 18 and 29 years old with Graves' hyperthyroidism. Source material: blood. This chain links TRBV7-9 with TRBJ1-2, with TRBD1 as a possible D gene (6 bases). In DNA, the CDR3 is TGTGCCAGCAGCCCAAGGGACGGACCAGGGGCTGGCTACACCTTC. Its translation is CASSPRDGPGAGYTF.